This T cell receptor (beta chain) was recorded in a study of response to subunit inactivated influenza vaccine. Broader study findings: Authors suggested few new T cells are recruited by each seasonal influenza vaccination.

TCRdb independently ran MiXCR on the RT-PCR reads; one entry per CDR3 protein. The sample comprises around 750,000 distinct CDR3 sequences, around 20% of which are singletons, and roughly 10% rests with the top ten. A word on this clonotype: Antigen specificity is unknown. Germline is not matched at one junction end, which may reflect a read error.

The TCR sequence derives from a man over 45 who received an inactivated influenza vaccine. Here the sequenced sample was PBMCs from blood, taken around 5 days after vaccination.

For the CDR3, the DNA is TGTACCAGCAGTCCACAGGAGGGGGTCGGGGAGCTGTTTTTT. It yields the protein CTSSPQEGVGELFF. The genes are TRBV12-3 or TRBV12-4 and TRBJ2-2, with D possibly called TRBD1 or TRBD2 (6 bases each). The CDR3 covers 14 residues.